This T cell receptor (beta chain) was sequenced during a study of T cell changes during pregnancy in multiple sclerosis. TCRdb's table, derived via immunoSEQ multiplex PCR, lists solely in-frame clones and lacks some. The sample lists tens of thousands of clones; about 91% were seen once. This clone was seen once. From germline, CDR1 is MNHEY and CDR2 SVGAGI. The CDR3 length is 13 residues. The V end was cut by 10 bases, the J end by 10 bases, with 19 bases between. The chain has TRBV6-5 and TRBJ1-4, with D possibly being TRBD1 (6 bases). The source material was peripheral blood, sampled before pregnancy. The TCR originated in a female donor with multiple sclerosis, enrolled in a pregnancy study. The CDR3 sequence: CATRIQGSRKLFF. CDR3 nucleotides: TGTGCCACTCGTATACAGGGTTCCCGAAAACTGTTTTTT.